A single sample is the source of the 5 T cell receptor beta chains below, sequenced in a study of cytomegalovirus exposure and HLA in healthy donors. Primers: 60 Vbeta forward and 13 Jbeta reverse. Generated by immunoSEQ multiplex PCR, the TCRdb table keeps only in-frame clones and is missing some. The sample shows roughly 80,000 clones, around 60% of them seen only once. The sequenced sample was PBMCs. These receptors were obtained from a male donor in good health and CMV-seropositive.

This clone has a handful of counts. The gene calls are TRBV2 and TRBJ2-3; TRBD2 matches 12 bases. This CDR3 region has 20 residues. With V trimmed by 3 bases and J by 4 bases, 17 bases remained unmatched. CDR1 SNHLY and CDR2 FYNNEI come from the germline V gene. The CDR3 reads CASSDGPWASGGAGADTQYF. The CDR3 coding sequence is TGTGCCAGCAGTGATGGTCCCTGGGCTAGCGGGGGGGCCGGCGCAGATACGCAGTATTTT. Full variable domain (rest looked up from reference TRBV2 and TRBJ2-3): EPEVTQTPSHQVTQMGQEVILRCVPISNHLYFYWYRQILGQKVEFLVSFYNNEISEKSEIFDDQFSVERPDGSNFTLKIRSTKLEDSAMYFCASSDGPWASGGAGADTQYFGPGTRLTVL.

The V gene is TRBV2, the J gene TRBJ1-2; D remains unclear. Trimming cost V 4 bases and J 0 bases, with 12 bases left between them. Germline V lookup: CDR1 SNHLY, CDR2 FYNNEI. The CDR3 runs 15 residues. The CDR3 DNA reads as TGTGCCAGCAGTGTGTCAGACCTAGCTAACTATGGCTACACCTTC. Translating gives CASSVSDLANYGYTF.

Of note for this clone: The junction differs from germline at one of its ends, possibly a read error. V is TRBV7-7 and J is TRBJ2-5; 7 bases map to TRBD2. From germline, CDR1 is SSHAT and CDR2 FNYEAQ (reference sequence). The CDR3 loop spans 16 amino acids. CDR3 sequence (DNA): TGTGCTAGCAGCCCTAGCGGAGGGCCCTCCCGAGAGACCCAGTACTTC. Translated: CASSPSGGPSRETQYF.

The CDR3 sequence: CASTYDRAHNQPQHF. CDR3 sequence (DNA): TGTGCCAGCACCTACGACAGGGCCCACAATCAGCCCCAGCATTTT. The rearrangement links TRBV28 to TRBJ1-5; 7 nucleotides match TRBD1. The CDR3 spans 15 residues. Trimming took 7 bases from V and 3 from J; bases not matched to a gene: 9. CDR1 MDHEN and CDR2 SYDVKM come from the germline V gene.

The V call is TRBV19, the J call TRBJ1-5, with D tentatively TRBD1 (6 bases). Germline CDR1 and CDR2: LNHDA and SQIVND (reference sequence). The CDR3 contains 15 residues. V was cut by 4 bases and J by 1 base, with 11 bases left in between. The DNA of the CDR3 is TGTGCCAGTAGTACAACAGGGCCGAGCAATCAGCCCCAGCATTTT. Protein sequence: CASSTTGPSNQPQHF.